The present T cell receptor beta chain was sequenced within a study of blood T cell repertoires in COVID-19. The overall study: Specimens from acute and convalescent COVID-19 originated in the United States, Italy and Spain.

Repertoires were generated with immunoSEQ multiplex PCR, while TCRdb's copy carries only in-frame clones and drops some. The sample carries about 280,000 clones, 65% to 90% recorded once. The count of this clone is one. The CDR3 runs 12 residues. V lost 7 bases and J lost 9, with 16 bases in between. CDR1 GTSNPN and CDR2 SVGIG come from the germline V gene (reference sequence). This receptor was identified in a human donor in a cohort sampled during active COVID-19. What was sequenced was peripheral blood. The V gene is TRBV30, the J gene TRBJ2-1; tentatively, D is TRBD2 (6 bases). DNA for the CDR3: TGTGCCTCTGACCGGGAGCGAAGTGAGCAGTTCTTC. This sequence encodes CASDRERSEQFF. Looking up the rest from reference TRBV30 and TRBJ2-1 gives the full variable domain: SQTIHQWPATLVQPVGSPLSLECTVEGTSNPNLYWYRQAAGRGLQLLFYSVGIGQISSEVPQNLSASRPQDRQFILSSKKLLLSDSGFYLCASDRERSEQFFGPGTRLTVL.